This passage covers 23 T cell receptor beta chains from one sample sequenced in a study of radiation and T cells in renal cell carcinoma. The sample's time point: blood 4 weeks post-SBRT, at nephrectomy. As to treatment: 15 Gy SBRT to primary tumor, nephrectomy 4 weeks later. Method: immunoSEQ multiplex PCR; TCRdb's copy keeps in-frame clones and lacks some. Among about 100,000 clones listed, approximately 82% were seen once. Sequences were derived from blood, sampled from a patient whose treatment included radiotherapy and nephrectomy. These receptor sequences come from a man in his 60s with renal cell carcinoma.

This sequence joins TRBV10-3 and TRBJ2-1, with TRBD2 identical over 7 bases. The V segment lost 5 bases and the J segment 5 bases; nucleotides outside the gene matches: 6. Germline values: CDR1 ENHRY, CDR2 SYGVKD. CDR3 size: 14 residues. The chain's CDR3 is CAISPPGGNNEQFF. CDR3 nucleotides: TGTGCCATCAGTCCCCCGGGAGGCAACAATGAGCAGTTCTTC.

The V gene is TRBV19, the J gene TRBJ2-7; 10 bases agree with TRBD1. Trimming cost V 5 bases and J 5 bases; bases outside gene matches: 15. This CDR3 has 17 residues. Germline-derived CDR1 and CDR2 are LNHDA and SQIVND (reference sequence). The CDR3 nucleotides are TGTGCCAGTAGTCGTGGGGGACAGGGGATACGGGTCGACGAGCAGTACTTC. Encoded protein: CASSRGGQGIRVDEQYF.

The chain combines TRBV4-2 with TRBJ2-6; TRBD2 might be the D (6 bases). Germline CDR1 is LGHNA and CDR2 is YNFKEQ. V lost 1 base and J 0 bases, leaving 10 bases between the germline ends. The CDR3 totals 17 residues. CDR3: CASSQGTTDSGANVLTF. CDR3 sequence (DNA): TGTGCCAGCAGCCAAGGGACTACAGACTCTGGGGCCAACGTCCTGACTTTC.

This clone was detected once. The chain links TRBV6-4 to TRBJ1-1, with D unresolved. The CDR3 length is 13 residues. Germline V gene sequence: CDR1 MRHNA, CDR2 SNTAGT. Trimming left V 5 bases short and J 1 base short, with 8 bases between. The CDR3 DNA is TGTGCCAGCAGTATAGAGGGGAACACTGAAGCTTTCTTT. It specifies CASSIEGNTEAFF.

The CDR3 reads CASSVQGSYGYTF. CDR3 in DNA: TGTGCCAGCAGTGTACAGGGCTCCTATGGCTACACCTTC. The J gene is TRBJ1-2, the V gene TRBV25-1, with D possibly being TRBD1 (6 bases). This CDR3 is 13 amino acids long. Germline lookup yields CDR1 MGHDK and CDR2 SYGVNS. V was clipped by 4 bases and J by 4 bases, with 10 bases between them.

The CDR3 loop reads CASSPDRGRETQYF. CDR3 nucleotides: TGTGCCAGCAGCCCCGACCGGGGAAGAGAGACCCAGTACTTC. This chain links TRBV7-2 with TRBJ2-5; tentative D call: TRBD2 (5 bases). Germline V gene lookup returns CDR1 SGHTA and CDR2 FQGNSA. Trimming cost V 5 bases and J 4 bases, with 14 bases left between them. The CDR3 is 14 amino acids.

This clone was seen a single time. This rearrangement joins TRBV6-5 to TRBJ2-7; 7 nucleotides agree with TRBD1. This CDR3 has 14 amino acids. After removal of 6 bases from V and 1 base from J, the junction contained 6 bases not matched to a gene. From germline, CDR1 is MNHEY and CDR2 SVGAGI. The DNA of the CDR3 is TGTGCCAGCAGCAAACAGGGGAGATCCTACGAGCAGTACTTC. It codes for CASSKQGRSYEQYF.

This chain uses TRBV2 with TRBJ1-2, with 9 positions matching TRBD1. The germline CDR1 and CDR2 sequences are SNHLY and FYNNEI. The CDR3 has 15 residues. Trimming took 6 bases from V and 2 from J; bases not matched to a gene: 7. Here the CDR3 reads CASRAQGALNYGYTF. The CDR3, as DNA: TGTGCCAGCAGGGCACAGGGGGCCTTAAACTATGGCTACACCTTC. Together with reference TRBV2 and TRBJ1-2, the CDR3 gives the full variable domain: EPEVTQTPSHQVTQMGQEVILRCVPISNHLYFYWYRQILGQKVEFLVSFYNNEISEKSEIFDDQFSVERPDGSNFTLKIRSTKLEDSAMYFCASRAQGALNYGYTFGSGTRLTVV.

This clone was seen only a few times. The chain uses TRBV6-6 and TRBJ1-1; no clear D. CDR1 is MNHNY, CDR2 SVGAGI, per germline (reference sequence). The CDR3 covers 14 residues. V lost 2 bases, J lost 2 bases, and 9 bases lay in between. The DNA of the CDR3 is TGTGCCAGCAGTTACACCACAGTAAACACTGAAGCTTTCTTT. Translation: CASSYTTVNTEAFF.

The rearrangement joins TRBV9 to TRBJ2-7; 7 nucleotides align to TRBD2. Trimming cost V 4 bases and J 3 bases; bases outside gene matches: 7. From germline, CDR1 is SGDLS and CDR2 YYNGEE. The CDR3 is 14 residues long. This CDR3 reads CASSIQRGSYEQYF. As DNA, the CDR3 is TGTGCCAGCAGCATCCAGCGGGGTAGCTACGAGCAGTACTTC.

This clone has a single count. The chain uses TRBV6-5 and TRBJ2-5; D remains unclear. This CDR3 contains 13 residues. The germline V gene has CDR1 MNHEY and CDR2 SVGAGI. V was pared by 4 bases and J by 9 bases, with 15 bases between. In nucleotides, the CDR3 is TGTGCCAGCAGTTTTAACGGCGGTGGGGCCCAGTACTTC. This encodes CASSFNGGGAQYF.

This chain joins TRBV4-3 and TRBJ2-3; tentative D call: TRBD1 (5 bases). CDR1 LGHNA and CDR2 YSLEER come from the germline V gene. Trimming left V 1 base short and J 3 bases short, with 20 bases between. The CDR3 sequence is 18 residues long. The CDR3 protein is CASSQALGPNPLTDTQYF. CDR3 DNA: TGCGCCAGCAGCCAAGCCTTGGGGCCTAACCCCCTAACAGATACGCAGTATTTT.

The chain combines TRBV7-2 with TRBJ2-7, with a possible D match to TRBD1 (5 bases). This CDR3 region has 14 residues. The germline V gene encodes CDR1 SGHTA and CDR2 FQGNSA. Trimming stripped 5 bases from V and 0 bases from J, with 11 bases between. The CDR3 sequence: CASSLGLLSYEQYF. As DNA, the CDR3 is TGTGCCAGCAGCCTGGGGCTCCTCTCCTACGAGCAGTACTTC.

This chain joins TRBV7-9 and TRBJ1-4; D unclear. The CDR3 covers 14 residues. Trimming stripped 0 bases from V and 0 bases from J, with 2 bases between. Germline V gene data show CDR1 as SEHNR and CDR2 as FQNEAQ (reference sequence). CDR3 bases: TGTGCCAGCAGCTTAGCTACAACTAATGAAAAACTGTTTTTT. It codes for CASSLATTNEKLFF.

V and J are TRBV6-6 and TRBJ2-5; D not certain. Germline CDR1 reads MNHNY; CDR2 reads SVGAGI (reference sequence). Trimming cost V 5 bases and J 4 bases, with 8 bases left between them. CDR3 size: 12 residues. The chain's CDR3 is CASSTLPETQYF. In DNA form, the CDR3 reads TGTGCCAGCAGTACCCTCCCAGAGACCCAGTACTTC.

This chain connects TRBV15 to TRBJ1-2; D call uncertain. V dropped 1 base and J dropped 8 bases, with 11 bases sitting between them. CDR3 length: 13 residues. Germline V gene sequence: CDR1 LNHNV, CDR2 YYDKDF (reference sequence). CDR3 nucleotides: TGTGCCACCAGCAGAGGTGGAGACCTCGGCTACACCTTC. Amino acid sequence: CATSRGGDLGYTF. Drawing the rest from reference TRBV15 and TRBJ1-2, the complete variable domain is DAMVIQNPRYQVTQFGKPVTLSCSQTLNHNVMYWYQQKSSQAPKLLFHYYDKDFNNEADTPDNFQSRRPNTSFCFLDIRSPGLGDTAMYLCATSRGGDLGYTFGSGTRLTVV.

The CDR3 spells CASSVGGTQNTEAFF. As DNA, the CDR3 is TGCGCCAGCAGTGTAGGGGGGACCCAGAACACTGAAGCTTTCTTT. The rearrangement uses TRBV5-1 and TRBJ1-1; possibly TRBD1 for D (6 bases). This CDR3 comprises 15 residues. V dropped 5 bases and J dropped 1 base, with 15 bases sitting between them. Germline V gene data show CDR1 as SGHRS and CDR2 as YFSETQ.

J is TRBJ2-2 and V is TRBV5-1; D not resolved. Per germline, CDR1 SGHRS and CDR2 YFSETQ. V lost 3 bases to trimming and J lost 0 bases, with 21 bases between them. CDR3 length equals 19 residues. In DNA, the CDR3 is TGCGCCAGCAGCTCGACAATAACCCCTGGCAGACCGAACACCGGGGAGCTGTTTTTT. The encoded protein is CASSSTITPGRPNTGELFF.

The table lists this clone with a count of one. This chain links TRBV27 with TRBJ1-1, with no clear D. The V end lost 2 bases, the J end lost 1 base, and 5 bases lay between the germline ends. Germline V gene lookup returns CDR1 MNHEY and CDR2 SMNVEV (reference sequence). The CDR3 length is 13 residues. Here the CDR3 DNA reads TGTGCCAGCAGTTTAATGGAGAACACTGAAGCTTTCTTT. Its translation is CASSLMENTEAFF.

The CDR3, as DNA: TGTGCCACCAGCAGGACTGGGGGTGAAGATACGCAGTATTTT. It is translated as CATSRTGGEDTQYF. The J gene is TRBJ2-3, the V gene TRBV15; the D gene could be TRBD1 or TRBD2 (5 bases each). The CDR3 loop spans 14 amino acids. In germline, CDR1 is LNHNV, CDR2 YYDKDF (reference sequence). Trimming stripped 3 bases from V and 5 bases from J, with 12 bases between. Looking up the rest from reference TRBV15 and TRBJ2-3 gives the full variable domain: DAMVIQNPRYQVTQFGKPVTLSCSQTLNHNVMYWYQQKSSQAPKLLFHYYDKDFNNEADTPDNFQSRRPNTSFCFLDIRSPGLGDTAMYLCATSRTGGEDTQYFGPGTRLTVL.

This sequence joins TRBV11-3 and TRBJ2-5; D remains unclear. With 1 base removed from V and 1 base from J, the gap between germline ends came to 4 bases. There are 13 residues in the CDR3. Germline V gene lookup returns CDR1 SGHNT and CDR2 YENEEA. CDR3 nucleotide sequence: TGTGCCAGCAGCTTAGGAGTCCAAGAGACCCAGTACTTC. It translates to CASSLGVQETQYF.

A single count supports this clone. The chain couples TRBV11-2 to TRBJ2-5; 8 nucleotides match TRBD1. The junction had 19 bases not matched to a gene; V was cut back by 5 bases and J by 2 bases. CDR3 length: 19 residues. Germline loops: CDR1 SGHAT, CDR2 FQNNGV. This chain's CDR3 is CASSTGGLYQGPRQETQYF. The CDR3, as DNA: TGTGCCAGCAGCACAGGGGGGCTTTACCAGGGTCCAAGGCAAGAGACCCAGTACTTC.

V is TRBV30 and J is TRBJ1-4; D call uncertain. CDR1 and CDR2 from the germline V gene are GTSNPN and SVGIG (reference sequence). V lost 0 bases and J lost 3, with 11 bases in between. The CDR3 loop spans 15 amino acids. In DNA form, the CDR3 reads TGTGCCTGGAGTGTACCGACCGAGTCTAATGAAAAACTGTTTTTT. It translates to CAWSVPTESNEKLFF. The full variable domain, with the rest looked up from reference TRBV30 and TRBJ1-4, is SQTIHQWPATLVQPVGSPLSLECTVEGTSNPNLYWYRQAAGRGLQLLFYSVGIGQISSEVPQNLSASRPQDRQFILSSKKLLLSDSGFYLCAWSVPTESNEKLFFGSGTQLSVL.